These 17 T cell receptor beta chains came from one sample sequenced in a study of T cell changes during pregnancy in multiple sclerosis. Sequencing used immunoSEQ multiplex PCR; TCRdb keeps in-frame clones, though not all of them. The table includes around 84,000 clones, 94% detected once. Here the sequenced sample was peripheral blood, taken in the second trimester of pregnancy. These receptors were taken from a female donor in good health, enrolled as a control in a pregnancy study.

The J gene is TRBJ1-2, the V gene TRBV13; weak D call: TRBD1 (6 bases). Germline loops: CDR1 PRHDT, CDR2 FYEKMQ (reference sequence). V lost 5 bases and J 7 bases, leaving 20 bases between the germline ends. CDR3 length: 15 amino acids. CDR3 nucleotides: TGTGCCAGCAGCGCAGAGGGGGTTCTGGTAGGTGGCTACACCTTC. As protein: CASSAEGVLVGGYTF.

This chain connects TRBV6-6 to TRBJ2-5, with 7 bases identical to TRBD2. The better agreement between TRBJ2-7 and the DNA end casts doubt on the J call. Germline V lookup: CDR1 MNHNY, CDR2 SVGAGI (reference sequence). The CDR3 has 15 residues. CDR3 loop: CASSYEGREWDEQYF. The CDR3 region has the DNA TGTGCCAGCAGTTACGAGGGGAGGGAGTGGGACGAGCAGTACTTC.

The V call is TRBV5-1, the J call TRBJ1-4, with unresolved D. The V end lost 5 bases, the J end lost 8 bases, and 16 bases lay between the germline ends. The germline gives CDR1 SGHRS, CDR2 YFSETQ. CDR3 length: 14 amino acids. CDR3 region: CASRQAGIGEKLFF. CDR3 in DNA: TGCGCCAGCAGACAAGCGGGGATAGGGGAAAAACTGTTTTTT.

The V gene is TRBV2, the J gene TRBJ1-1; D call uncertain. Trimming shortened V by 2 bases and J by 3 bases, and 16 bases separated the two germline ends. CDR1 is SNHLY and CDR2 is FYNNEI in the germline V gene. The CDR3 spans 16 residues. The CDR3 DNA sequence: TGTGCCAGCAGTGAAACCTTTGGGAGGTTCGACACTGAAGCTTTCTTT. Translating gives CASSETFGRFDTEAFF.

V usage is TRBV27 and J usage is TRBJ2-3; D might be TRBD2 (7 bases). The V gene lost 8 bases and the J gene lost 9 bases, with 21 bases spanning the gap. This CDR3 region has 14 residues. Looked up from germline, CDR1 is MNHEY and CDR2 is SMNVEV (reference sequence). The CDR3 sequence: CASSEGEGSGTQYF. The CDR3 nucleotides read TGTGCCAGCTCAGAGGGGGAGGGGTCGGGGACGCAGTATTTT.

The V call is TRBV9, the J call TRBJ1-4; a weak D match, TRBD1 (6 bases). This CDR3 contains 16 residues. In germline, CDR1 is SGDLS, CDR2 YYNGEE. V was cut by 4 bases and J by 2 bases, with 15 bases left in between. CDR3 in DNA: TGTGCCAGCAGCCCCGAGACAGGTCCGACTAATGAAAAACTGTTTTTT. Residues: CASSPETGPTNEKLFF.

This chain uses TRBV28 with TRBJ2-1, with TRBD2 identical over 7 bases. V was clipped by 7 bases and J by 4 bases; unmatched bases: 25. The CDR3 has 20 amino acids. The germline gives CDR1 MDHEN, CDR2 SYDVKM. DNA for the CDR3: TGTGCCAGCACTGCCTCACTCATTTACCGGACTAGAAGAGATTACAATGAGCAGTTCTTC. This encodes CASTASLIYRTRRDYNEQFF.

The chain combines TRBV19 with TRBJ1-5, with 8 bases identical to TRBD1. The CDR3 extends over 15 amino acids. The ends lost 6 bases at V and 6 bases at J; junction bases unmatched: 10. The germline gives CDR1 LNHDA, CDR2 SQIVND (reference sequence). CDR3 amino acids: CASSDPGGWSQPQHF. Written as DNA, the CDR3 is TGTGCCAGTAGCGACCCAGGGGGCTGGAGTCAGCCCCAGCATTTT. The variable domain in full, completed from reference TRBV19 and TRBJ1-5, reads DGGITQSPKYLFRKEGQNVTLSCEQNLNHDAMYWYRQDPGQGLRLIYYSQIVNDFQKGDIAEGYSVSREKKESFPLTVTSAQKNPTAFYLCASSDPGGWSQPQHFGDGTRLSIL.

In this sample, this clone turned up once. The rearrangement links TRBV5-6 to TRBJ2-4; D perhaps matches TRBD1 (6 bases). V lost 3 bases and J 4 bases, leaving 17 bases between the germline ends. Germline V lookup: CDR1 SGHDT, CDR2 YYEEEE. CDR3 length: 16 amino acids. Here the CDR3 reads CASSWAGGWGKNIQYF. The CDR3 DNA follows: TGTGCCAGCAGCTGGGCTGGGGGCTGGGGTAAAAACATTCAGTACTTC.

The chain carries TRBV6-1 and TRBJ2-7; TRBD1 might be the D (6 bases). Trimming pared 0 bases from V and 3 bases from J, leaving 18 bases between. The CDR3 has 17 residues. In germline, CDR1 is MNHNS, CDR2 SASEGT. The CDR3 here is CASSEARGGADYYEQYF. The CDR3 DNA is TGTGCCAGCAGTGAAGCGCGAGGGGGAGCGGATTACTACGAGCAGTACTTC.

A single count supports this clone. For the CDR3, the DNA is TGTGCCAGCAGTAACGAAGGGACAGGGAGACCTGGCTACACCTTC. Translation: CASSNEGTGRPGYTF. This chain links TRBV2 with TRBJ1-2; the match to TRBD1 covers 9 bases. This CDR3 comprises 15 residues. Germline CDR1 is SNHLY and CDR2 is FYNNEI. Germline trimming cut 5 bases from V and 7 bases from J; bases unmatched to any gene: 11. Supplemented by reference TRBV2 and TRBJ1-2, the full variable domain reads EPEVTQTPSHQVTQMGQEVILRCVPISNHLYFYWYRQILGQKVEFLVSFYNNEISEKSEIFDDQFSVERPDGSNFTLKIRSTKLEDSAMYFCASSNEGTGRPGYTFGSGTRLTVV.

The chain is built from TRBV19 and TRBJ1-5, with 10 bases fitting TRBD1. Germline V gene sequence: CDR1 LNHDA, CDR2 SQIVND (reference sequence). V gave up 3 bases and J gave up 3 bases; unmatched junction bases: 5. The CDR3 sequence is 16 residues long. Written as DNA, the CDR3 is TGTGCCAGTAGTATCTGGGACAGGGGTGCCAATCAGCCCCAGCATTTT. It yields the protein CASSIWDRGANQPQHF.

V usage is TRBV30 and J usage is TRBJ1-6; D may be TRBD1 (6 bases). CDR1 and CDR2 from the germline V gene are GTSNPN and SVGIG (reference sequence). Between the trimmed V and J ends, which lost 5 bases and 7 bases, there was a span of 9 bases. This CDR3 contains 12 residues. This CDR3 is CAWERGNSPLHF. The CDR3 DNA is TGTGCCTGGGAGAGGGGGAATTCACCCCTCCACTTT.

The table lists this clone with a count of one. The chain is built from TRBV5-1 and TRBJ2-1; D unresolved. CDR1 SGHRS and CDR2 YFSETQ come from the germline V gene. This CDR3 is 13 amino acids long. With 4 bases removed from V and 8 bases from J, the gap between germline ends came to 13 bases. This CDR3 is CASSPTYLDEQFF. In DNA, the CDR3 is TGCGCCAGCAGCCCGACATATCTCGATGAGCAGTTCTTC.

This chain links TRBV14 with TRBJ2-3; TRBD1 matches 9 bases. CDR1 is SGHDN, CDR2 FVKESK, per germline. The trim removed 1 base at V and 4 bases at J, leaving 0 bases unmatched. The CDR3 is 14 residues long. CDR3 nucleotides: TGTGCCAGCAGCCAAGGGACAGGGGCAGATACGCAGTATTTT. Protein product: CASSQGTGADTQYF.

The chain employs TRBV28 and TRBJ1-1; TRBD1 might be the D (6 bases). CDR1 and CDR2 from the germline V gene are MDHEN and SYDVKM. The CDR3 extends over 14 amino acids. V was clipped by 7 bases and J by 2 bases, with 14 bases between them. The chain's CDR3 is CASTPTGSNTEAFF. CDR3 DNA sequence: TGTGCCAGCACCCCGACAGGAAGCAACACTGAAGCTTTCTTT.

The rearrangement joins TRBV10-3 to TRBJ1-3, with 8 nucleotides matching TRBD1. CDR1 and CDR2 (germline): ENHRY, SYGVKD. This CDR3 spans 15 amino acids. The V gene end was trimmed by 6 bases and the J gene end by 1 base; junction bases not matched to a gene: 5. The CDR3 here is CAIRDRDLSGNTIYF. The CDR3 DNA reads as TGTGCCATCAGGGACAGGGATCTGTCTGGAAACACCATATATTTT.